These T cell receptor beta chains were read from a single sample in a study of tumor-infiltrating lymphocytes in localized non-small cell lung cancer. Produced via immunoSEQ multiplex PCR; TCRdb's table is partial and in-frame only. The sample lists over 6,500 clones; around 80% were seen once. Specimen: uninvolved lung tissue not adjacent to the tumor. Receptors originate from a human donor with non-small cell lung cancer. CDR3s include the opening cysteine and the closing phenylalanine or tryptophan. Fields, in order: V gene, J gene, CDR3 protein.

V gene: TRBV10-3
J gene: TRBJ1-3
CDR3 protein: CAISDDRGGGGNTIYF

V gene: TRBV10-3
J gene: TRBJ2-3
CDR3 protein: CAIRNTDTQYF

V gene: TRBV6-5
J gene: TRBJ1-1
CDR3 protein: CASSYGLEVNTEAFF

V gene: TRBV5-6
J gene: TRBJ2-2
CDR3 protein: CASSLYQGYTGELFF

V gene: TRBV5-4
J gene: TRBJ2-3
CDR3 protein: CASSMRGADTQYF

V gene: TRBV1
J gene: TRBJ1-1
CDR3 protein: CTSSDPPGASTEAFF

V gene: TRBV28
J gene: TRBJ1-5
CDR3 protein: CASSRGQGSSNQPQHF

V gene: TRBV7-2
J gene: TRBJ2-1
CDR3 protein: CASSLGTGPYNEQFF

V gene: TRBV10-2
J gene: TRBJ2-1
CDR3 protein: CASSDSGASDEQFF

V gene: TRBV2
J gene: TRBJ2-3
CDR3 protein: CASGASGGADTQYF

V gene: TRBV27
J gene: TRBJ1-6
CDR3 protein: CASSEYGESSGDNSPLHF

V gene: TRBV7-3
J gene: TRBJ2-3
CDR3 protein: CASSPPSDTQYF

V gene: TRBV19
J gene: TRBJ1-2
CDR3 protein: CASSIRRRDDGYTF

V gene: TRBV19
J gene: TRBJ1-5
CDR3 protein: CASRPWERRHNQPQHF

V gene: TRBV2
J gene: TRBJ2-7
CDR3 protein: CASSRTGEKVYEQYF

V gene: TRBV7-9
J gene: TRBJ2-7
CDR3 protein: CASSFRQGSSYEQYF

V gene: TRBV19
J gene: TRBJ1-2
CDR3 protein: CASTMNSLGLGATNYGYTF

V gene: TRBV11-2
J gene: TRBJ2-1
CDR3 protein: CASSWGAGKQFF

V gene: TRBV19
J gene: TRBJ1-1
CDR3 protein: CASTPPLRKTSRPEAFF

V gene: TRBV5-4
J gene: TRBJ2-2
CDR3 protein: CASSLGSRGSTGELFF

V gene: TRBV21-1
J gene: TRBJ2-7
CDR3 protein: CASSKGRTLDPYEQYF

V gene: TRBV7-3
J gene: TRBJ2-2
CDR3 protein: CASSMSIGELFF

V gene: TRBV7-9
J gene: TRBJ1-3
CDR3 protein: CASSPTATSGNTIYF

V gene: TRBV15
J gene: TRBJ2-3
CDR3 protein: CATSRDTTDTQYF

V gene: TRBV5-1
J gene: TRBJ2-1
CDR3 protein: CASSLAAGASYNEQFF

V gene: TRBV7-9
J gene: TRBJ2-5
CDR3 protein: CASSLYIHSGKETQYF

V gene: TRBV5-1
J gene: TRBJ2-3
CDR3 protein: CASSLGVPTDTQYF

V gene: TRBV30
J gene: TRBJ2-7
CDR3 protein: CAWSATSSEEQYF

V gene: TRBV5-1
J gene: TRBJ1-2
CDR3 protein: CASSAGQGVHGYTF

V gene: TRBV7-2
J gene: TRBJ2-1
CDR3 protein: CASSRGRGDTNNEQFF

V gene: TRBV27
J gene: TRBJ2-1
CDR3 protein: CASSLREVTYNEQFF

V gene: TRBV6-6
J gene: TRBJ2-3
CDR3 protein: CASSYPSGSGDTQYF

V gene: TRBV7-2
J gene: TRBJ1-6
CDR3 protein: CASRRDGGSSPLHF

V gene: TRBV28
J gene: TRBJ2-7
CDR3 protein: CASSRAGTTLRHEQYF

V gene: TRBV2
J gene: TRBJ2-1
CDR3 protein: CASSSVPGGWQFF

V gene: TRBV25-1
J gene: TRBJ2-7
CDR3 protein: CASSGVGTTYEQYF

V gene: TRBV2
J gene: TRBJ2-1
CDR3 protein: CASRGLAGNEQFF

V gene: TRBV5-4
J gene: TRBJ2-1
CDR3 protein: CASSLAGKGSRSYNEQFF

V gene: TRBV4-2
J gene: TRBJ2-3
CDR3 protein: CASSQQTSGTTDTQYF

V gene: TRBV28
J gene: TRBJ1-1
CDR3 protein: CASRTDSDLNTEAFF

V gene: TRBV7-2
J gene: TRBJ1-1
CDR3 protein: CASSLGGRTEAFF

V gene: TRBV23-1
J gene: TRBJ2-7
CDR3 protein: CASSQSICGQGAREQYF

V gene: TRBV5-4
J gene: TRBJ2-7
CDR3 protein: CASSFSAGGYEQYF

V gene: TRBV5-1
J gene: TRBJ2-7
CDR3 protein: CASSLYVTSYEQYF